Here is one TCR beta chain with its context. Per the study methods: For nucleated cells, counts were estimated from reference gene primer amplification. The repertoire was sequenced with immunoSEQ multiplex PCR; TCRdb's copy has only in-frame clones and lacks some. The V and J calls and clone size were taken over from that table, and D and trimming were inferred from the DNA. The data show some 100,000 clones, with 90% to 95% seen just once and roughly 0.88% held by the top ten. The source of the sample is a study of blood T cell repertoires in COVID-19. Study details: Samples taken during acute and convalescent COVID-19 were collected in the United States, Italy and Spain. PBMCs, B-cell-depleted T cells, or T cells provided the cDNA or gDNA that made up the material.

V lost 0 bases to trimming and J lost 5 bases; unmatched junction nucleotides: 6. The CDR3 loop spans 15 amino acids. Germline V lookup: CDR1 LGHDT, CDR2 YNNKEL (reference sequence). The clonotype was recovered from a man aged 60 to 75 with acute or convalescent COVID-19. Sample: peripheral blood. The rearrangement joins TRBV3-1 (or the pseudogene TRBV3-2) to TRBJ1-2, with 7 bases that match TRBD1. In DNA form, the CDR3 reads TGTGCCAGCAGCCAAGATGCAGGGGGTGGGTATGGCTACACCTTC. Amino acid sequence: CASSQDAGGGYGYTF.